This is a list of T cell receptor beta chains from one sample in a study of response to subunit inactivated influenza vaccine. TCRdb reprocessed the RT-PCR reads with MiXCR, giving one entry per CDR3 protein. This table has hundreds of thousands of distinct CDR3 sequences, 12% appearing once. Sequenced here: PBMCs from blood, sampled on the day of vaccination. The receptors come from a man between 50 and 59 years old who received an inactivated influenza vaccine. Both conserved end residues are part of each CDR3. The order of the fields is D gene, J gene, clone size, V gene, CDR3 DNA, CDR3 protein. D genes are given only for firm matches. Clone size, where shown, is once, few, many, or a class for clones that have expanded.

d_call: -
j_call: TRBJ2-3
clone_size: few
v_call: TRBV5-1
cdr3_nt: TGCGCCAGCAGCTTGGACAGGGGGGGAGATACGCAGTATTTT
cdr3_aa: CASSLDRGGDTQYF

d_call: TRBD1
j_call: TRBJ1-2
clone_size: few
v_call: TRBV6-1
cdr3_nt: TGTGCCAGCACTCTTGACAGGGGGCGCGGCTATGGCTACACCTTC
cdr3_aa: CASTLDRGRGYGYTF

d_call: TRBD2
j_call: TRBJ2-5
clone_size: many
v_call: TRBV6-2/TRBV6-3
cdr3_nt: TGTGCCAGCAGTTACAGCGGGGGCCAAGAGACCCAGTACTTC
cdr3_aa: CASSYSGGQETQYF

d_call: -
j_call: TRBJ1-1
clone_size: few
v_call: TRBV3-1
cdr3_nt: TGTGCCAGCAGCCTCGGGGTGGAGGGTAGTGAAGCTTTCTTT
cdr3_aa: CASSLGVEGSEAFF

d_call: -
j_call: TRBJ1-1
clone_size: many
v_call: TRBV4-3
cdr3_nt: TGCGCCAGCAGCCAAGAACAGGCGAACACTGAAGCTTTCTTT
cdr3_aa: CASSQEQANTEAFF

d_call: TRBD1
j_call: TRBJ2-4
clone_size: few
v_call: TRBV28
cdr3_nt: TGTGCCAGCAGTTTCGCGTTAACAGGGGGGACTGGCATTCAGTACTTC
cdr3_aa: CASSFALTGGTGIQYF

d_call: -
j_call: TRBJ1-4
clone_size: few
v_call: TRBV7-9
cdr3_nt: TGTGCCAGCAGCCTCGAGGACGGCTTAAAACTGTTTTTT
cdr3_aa: CASSLEDGLKLFF

d_call: TRBD2
j_call: TRBJ2-7
clone_size: few
v_call: TRBV5-1
cdr3_nt: TGCGCCAGCAGCTTGAGAACGGCTAGCGGGAGCTACGAGCAGTACTTC
cdr3_aa: CASSLRTASGSYEQYF

d_call: -
j_call: TRBJ2-3
clone_size: few
v_call: TRBV7-9
cdr3_nt: TGTGCCAGCGTTTCGGGGGTGATCACAGATACGCAGTATTTT
cdr3_aa: CASVSGVITDTQYF

d_call: -
j_call: TRBJ2-2
clone_size: -
v_call: TRBV4-2
cdr3_nt: TGTGCCAGCAGCCAAGAAAGGGTTCAGCTGTTTTTT
cdr3_aa: CASSQERVQLFF

d_call: TRBD2
j_call: TRBJ2-7
clone_size: -
v_call: TRBV28
cdr3_nt: TGTGCCAGCAAAGCGGGAGGGCCCTACGAGCAGTACTTC
cdr3_aa: CASKAGGPYEQYF

d_call: -
j_call: TRBJ2-1
clone_size: many
v_call: TRBV11-1
cdr3_nt: TGTGCCAGCAGCTTAGAAGCCGGACCTGAGCAGTTCTTC
cdr3_aa: CASSLEAGPEQFF

d_call: -
j_call: TRBJ1-6
clone_size: few
v_call: TRBV7-9
cdr3_nt: TGTGCCAGCAGCTTAGCTAGAGCAGGGATCTATAATTCACCCCTCCACTTT
cdr3_aa: CASSLARAGIYNSPLHF

d_call: -
j_call: TRBJ2-2
clone_size: many
v_call: TRBV11-2
cdr3_nt: TGTGCCAGCAGCTTATTGCGGGGAAACACCGGGGAGCTGTTTTTT
cdr3_aa: CASSLLRGNTGELFF

d_call: TRBD1
j_call: TRBJ2-6
clone_size: -
v_call: TRBV12-3/TRBV12-4
cdr3_nt: TGTGCCAGCAGTTCTGGGACAGGGGCGCGGCCTGGGGCCAACGTCCTGACTTTC
cdr3_aa: CASSSGTGARPGANVLTF

d_call: -
j_call: TRBJ2-1
clone_size: few
v_call: TRBV20-1
cdr3_nt: TGCAGTGCTAGAGAGGAAGGTAGCTTATACAATGAGCAGTTCTTC
cdr3_aa: CSAREEGSLYNEQFF

d_call: -
j_call: TRBJ1-6
clone_size: many
v_call: TRBV11-2
cdr3_nt: TGTGCCAGCAGCTTAATCTCCGTCAGATCCTATAATTCACCCCTCCACTTT
cdr3_aa: CASSLISVRSYNSPLHF

d_call: TRBD2
j_call: TRBJ2-1
clone_size: few
v_call: TRBV7-8
cdr3_nt: TGTGCCAGCAGCTTATCACTAGCGGACCTATTTCAGTTCTTC
cdr3_aa: CASSLSLADLFQFF

d_call: TRBD1
j_call: TRBJ2-1
clone_size: -
v_call: TRBV5-1
cdr3_nt: TGCGCCAGCAGCCCCGGCGGGACAGGTGTCTACAATGAGCAGTTCTTC
cdr3_aa: CASSPGGTGVYNEQFF

d_call: TRBD1
j_call: TRBJ2-5
clone_size: few
v_call: TRBV7-9
cdr3_nt: TGTGCCAGCAGCTTAATCCGACGGACAGGGAAGGAGACCCAGTACTTC
cdr3_aa: CASSLIRRTGKETQYF

d_call: -
j_call: TRBJ2-5
clone_size: many
v_call: TRBV4-3
cdr3_nt: TGCGCCAGCAGCCAAGAAGGAATCCTGAGTGAGACCCAGTACTTC
cdr3_aa: CASSQEGILSETQYF

d_call: -
j_call: TRBJ2-2
clone_size: many
v_call: TRBV7-3
cdr3_nt: TGTGCCAGCAGTCTTACAAGGGACAATTTCAACACCGGGGAGCTGTTTTTT
cdr3_aa: CASSLTRDNFNTGELFF

d_call: -
j_call: TRBJ1-2
clone_size: -
v_call: TRBV24-1
cdr3_nt: TGTGCCACCAGTGGGGAGGGGTATGGCTATGGCTACACCTTC
cdr3_aa: CATSGEGYGYGYTF

d_call: TRBD2
j_call: TRBJ2-1
clone_size: -
v_call: TRBV7-9
cdr3_nt: TGTGCCAGCAGCTTAGTTGGCGGGGGGGCCCCCCGGGAGCAGTTCTTC
cdr3_aa: CASSLVGGGAPREQFF

d_call: -
j_call: TRBJ2-3
clone_size: few
v_call: TRBV10-3
cdr3_nt: TGTGCCGCCCGCTCGGACTCGGCGGCAGATACGCAGTATTTT
cdr3_aa: CAARSDSAADTQYF

d_call: -
j_call: TRBJ2-1
clone_size: many
v_call: TRBV9
cdr3_nt: TGTGCCAGCAGCGTCGGGGACTCCTACAATGAGCAGTTCTTC
cdr3_aa: CASSVGDSYNEQFF

d_call: -
j_call: TRBJ1-5
clone_size: -
v_call: TRBV12-3/TRBV12-4
cdr3_nt: TGTGCCAGCAGTTTTCTTGGCCAGCTCAATCAGCCCCAGCATTTT
cdr3_aa: CASSFLGQLNQPQHF

d_call: -
j_call: TRBJ2-5
clone_size: many
v_call: TRBV7-9
cdr3_nt: TGTGCCAGCAGCCCTCGGGGCGGGGCGGTGACCCAGTACTTC
cdr3_aa: CASSPRGGAVTQYF

d_call: -
j_call: TRBJ2-7
clone_size: many
v_call: TRBV19
cdr3_nt: TGTGCCAGTAGTTTGACTAAGACCTACGAGCAGTACTTC
cdr3_aa: CASSLTKTYEQYF

d_call: -
j_call: TRBJ1-6
clone_size: -
v_call: TRBV6-1
cdr3_nt: TGTGCCAGCGGGATCGGGACGGCCCCCTCACCCCTCCACTTT
cdr3_aa: CASGIGTAPSPLHF

d_call: TRBD2
j_call: TRBJ2-7
clone_size: few
v_call: TRBV12-3/TRBV12-4
cdr3_nt: TGTGCCAGCAGTTTCGGGAGGGGGGACGAGCAGTACTTC
cdr3_aa: CASSFGRGDEQYF

d_call: TRBD2
j_call: TRBJ2-5
clone_size: -
v_call: TRBV28
cdr3_nt: TGTGCCAGCAGTTTATACGGACTAGCCCCAGAGACCCAGTACTTC
cdr3_aa: CASSLYGLAPETQYF

d_call: -
j_call: TRBJ2-1
clone_size: few
v_call: TRBV15
cdr3_nt: TGTGCTATCCAGGACTCCCAACCCTCGGATGAGCAGTTCTTC
cdr3_aa: CAIQDSQPSDEQFF

d_call: TRBD1
j_call: TRBJ1-5
clone_size: -
v_call: TRBV5-6
cdr3_nt: TGTGCCAGCAGCGCAGGGGGAAGGGGACAGCCCCAGCATTTT
cdr3_aa: CASSAGGRGQPQHF

d_call: -
j_call: TRBJ2-1
clone_size: once
v_call: TRBV5-6
cdr3_nt: TGTGCCAGCAGCTTGGTTCGGCTCCATAGCTCCTACAATGAGCAGTTCTTC
cdr3_aa: CASSLVRLHSSYNEQFF

d_call: -
j_call: TRBJ2-1
clone_size: few
v_call: TRBV12-3/TRBV12-4
cdr3_nt: TGTGCCAGCAGTTCCTCCACAACTACACTATACAATGAGCAGTTCTTC
cdr3_aa: CASSSSTTTLYNEQFF

d_call: TRBD2
j_call: TRBJ2-7
clone_size: few
v_call: TRBV27
cdr3_nt: TGTGCCAGCAGTCCAGGGACTAGCGGGTCTTTCTTCTCCTACGAGCAGTACTTC
cdr3_aa: CASSPGTSGSFFSYEQYF

d_call: TRBD2
j_call: TRBJ2-3
clone_size: few
v_call: TRBV7-8
cdr3_nt: TGTGCCAGCAGCAGAGACGCGGGGGGCCAAGATACGCAGTATTTT
cdr3_aa: CASSRDAGGQDTQYF

d_call: -
j_call: TRBJ2-7
clone_size: -
v_call: TRBV15
cdr3_nt: TGTGCCACCAGCAGAGATCTAGGGGATTTCCACGAGCAGTACTTC
cdr3_aa: CATSRDLGDFHEQYF

d_call: -
j_call: TRBJ2-1
clone_size: -
v_call: TRBV28
cdr3_nt: TGTGCCAGCAGTTTAACGGAGGTTTACAATGAGCAGTTCTTC
cdr3_aa: CASSLTEVYNEQFF

d_call: -
j_call: TRBJ2-3
clone_size: -
v_call: TRBV28
cdr3_nt: TGTGCCAGCAGGACCGCGGACTACCTGGGTACGCAGTATTTT
cdr3_aa: CASRTADYLGTQYF

d_call: -
j_call: TRBJ2-7
clone_size: -
v_call: TRBV4-1
cdr3_nt: TGCGCCAGCAGCCAAGTGGAACAGGGAACCTACGAGCAGTACTTC
cdr3_aa: CASSQVEQGTYEQYF

d_call: -
j_call: TRBJ2-7
clone_size: few
v_call: TRBV12-3/TRBV12-4
cdr3_nt: TGTGCCAGCAGTTTAGGAACTTTCGAGCAGTACTTC
cdr3_aa: CASSLGTFEQYF

d_call: -
j_call: TRBJ2-7
clone_size: -
v_call: TRBV2
cdr3_nt: TGTGCCAGTGCCCCTGCGGGCTACGAGCAGTACTTC
cdr3_aa: CASAPAGYEQYF

d_call: -
j_call: TRBJ2-1
clone_size: -
v_call: TRBV7-9
cdr3_nt: TGTGCCAGCAGAAAGGACCGTACCTACAATGAGCAGTTCTTC
cdr3_aa: CASRKDRTYNEQFF

d_call: -
j_call: TRBJ2-7
clone_size: many
v_call: TRBV29-1
cdr3_nt: TGCAGCGTCCCTGCCCCGGACAGAGGGGTAGGCTACGAGCAGTACTTC
cdr3_aa: CSVPAPDRGVGYEQYF

d_call: -
j_call: TRBJ2-7
clone_size: few
v_call: TRBV12-3/TRBV12-4
cdr3_nt: TGTGCCAGCAGTCCTGAGGAATCCTACGAGCAGTACTTC
cdr3_aa: CASSPEESYEQYF

d_call: TRBD2
j_call: TRBJ2-1
clone_size: many
v_call: TRBV5-4
cdr3_nt: TGTGCCAGCAGCTTCGCTCGACTAGCGGGAAATGAGCAGTTCTTC
cdr3_aa: CASSFARLAGNEQFF

d_call: -
j_call: TRBJ2-3
clone_size: few
v_call: TRBV7-2
cdr3_nt: TGTGCCAGCAGTCGTATTCCAGATACGCAGTATTTT
cdr3_aa: CASSRIPDTQYF

d_call: TRBD2
j_call: TRBJ2-1
clone_size: many
v_call: TRBV7-2
cdr3_nt: TGTGCCAGCAGCTTAAGTTTCGGGGGGGCTAGTCTCAATGAGCAGTTCTTC
cdr3_aa: CASSLSFGGASLNEQFF

d_call: TRBD2
j_call: TRBJ2-1
clone_size: few
v_call: TRBV4-2
cdr3_nt: TGTGCCAGCAGCCGGGGCCAGCGGGGCTCCAATGAGCAGTTCTTC
cdr3_aa: CASSRGQRGSNEQFF

d_call: TRBD1
j_call: TRBJ2-5
clone_size: -
v_call: TRBV20-1
cdr3_nt: TGCAGTGCTAGAAGGGACAGGGGGATCCAAGAGACCCAGTACTTC
cdr3_aa: CSARRDRGIQETQYF

d_call: TRBD1
j_call: TRBJ2-7
clone_size: few
v_call: TRBV20-1
cdr3_nt: TGCAGTGCTAGAGGTCTTGACAGGGGGCCTGGTTCCTACGAGCAGTACTTC
cdr3_aa: CSARGLDRGPGSYEQYF

d_call: -
j_call: TRBJ2-3
clone_size: -
v_call: TRBV29-1
cdr3_nt: TGCAGCGTTGACCCCGGGAAGGCAGATACGCAGTATTTT
cdr3_aa: CSVDPGKADTQYF

d_call: TRBD1
j_call: TRBJ1-4
clone_size: many
v_call: TRBV28
cdr3_nt: TGTGCCAGCAGTTTAACAGGGGGCGCAACTAATGAAAAACTGTTTTTT
cdr3_aa: CASSLTGGATNEKLFF